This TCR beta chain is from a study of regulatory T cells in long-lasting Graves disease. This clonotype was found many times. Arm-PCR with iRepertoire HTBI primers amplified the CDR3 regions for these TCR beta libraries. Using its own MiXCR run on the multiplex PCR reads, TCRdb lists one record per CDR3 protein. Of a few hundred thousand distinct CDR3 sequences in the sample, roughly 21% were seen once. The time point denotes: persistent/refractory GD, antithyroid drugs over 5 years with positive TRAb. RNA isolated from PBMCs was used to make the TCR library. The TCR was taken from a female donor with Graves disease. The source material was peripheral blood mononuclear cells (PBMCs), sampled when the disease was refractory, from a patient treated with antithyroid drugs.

DNA for the CDR3: TGTGCCAGCAGTTTATCAGGGACTGGAGAGACCCAGTACTTC. This encodes CASSLSGTGETQYF. The chain carries TRBV28 and TRBJ2-5, with a tentative D call TRBD2 (6 bases). The ends were cut back, 1 base at V and 4 bases at J, with 10 bases in the middle. Germline V CDR1 and CDR2: MDHEN, SYDVKM. The CDR3 extends over 14 amino acids.